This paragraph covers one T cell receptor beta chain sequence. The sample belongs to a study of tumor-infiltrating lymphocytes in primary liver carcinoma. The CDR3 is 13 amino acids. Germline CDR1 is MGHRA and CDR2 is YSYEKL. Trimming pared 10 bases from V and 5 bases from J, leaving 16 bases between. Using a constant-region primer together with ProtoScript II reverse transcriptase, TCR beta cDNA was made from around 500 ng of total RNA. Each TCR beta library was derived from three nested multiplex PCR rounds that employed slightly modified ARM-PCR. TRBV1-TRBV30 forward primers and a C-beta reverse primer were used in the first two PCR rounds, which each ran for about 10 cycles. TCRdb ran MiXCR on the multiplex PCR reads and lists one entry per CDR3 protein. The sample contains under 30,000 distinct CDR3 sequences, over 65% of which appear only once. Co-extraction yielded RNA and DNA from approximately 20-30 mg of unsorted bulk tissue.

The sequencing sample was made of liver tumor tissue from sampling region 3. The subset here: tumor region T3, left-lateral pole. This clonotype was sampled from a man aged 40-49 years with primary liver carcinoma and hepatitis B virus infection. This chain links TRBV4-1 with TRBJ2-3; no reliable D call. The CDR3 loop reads CAIAPVRGDTQYF. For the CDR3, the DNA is TGCGCCATCGCACCAGTTCGTGGAGATACGCAGTATTTT.